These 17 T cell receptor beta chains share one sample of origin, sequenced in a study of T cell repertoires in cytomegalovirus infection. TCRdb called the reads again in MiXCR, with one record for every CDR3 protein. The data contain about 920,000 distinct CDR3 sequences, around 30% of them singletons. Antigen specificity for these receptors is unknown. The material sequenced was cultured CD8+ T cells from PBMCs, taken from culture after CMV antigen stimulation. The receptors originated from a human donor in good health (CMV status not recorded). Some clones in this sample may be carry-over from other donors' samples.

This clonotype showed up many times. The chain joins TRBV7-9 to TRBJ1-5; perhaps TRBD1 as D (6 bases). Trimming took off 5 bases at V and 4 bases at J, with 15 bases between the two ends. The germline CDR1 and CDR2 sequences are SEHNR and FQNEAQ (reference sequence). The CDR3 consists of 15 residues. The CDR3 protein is CASSGGRGRNQPQHF. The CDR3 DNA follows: TGTGCCAGCAGCGGGGGGCGGGGGCGGAATCAGCCCCAGCATTTT. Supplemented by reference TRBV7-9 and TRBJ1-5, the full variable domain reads DTGVSQNPRHKITKRGQNVTFRCDPISEHNRLYWYRQTLGQGPEFLTYFQNEAQLEKSRLLSDRFSAERPKGSFSTLEIQRTEQGDSAMYLCASSGGRGRNQPQHFGDGTRLSIL.

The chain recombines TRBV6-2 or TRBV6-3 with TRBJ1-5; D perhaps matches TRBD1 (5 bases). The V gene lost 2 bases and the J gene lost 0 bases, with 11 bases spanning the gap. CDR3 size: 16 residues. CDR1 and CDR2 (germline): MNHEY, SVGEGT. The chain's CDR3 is CASSYARGDSNQPQHF. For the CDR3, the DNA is TGTGCCAGCAGTTACGCCCGGGGGGATAGCAATCAGCCCCAGCATTTT.

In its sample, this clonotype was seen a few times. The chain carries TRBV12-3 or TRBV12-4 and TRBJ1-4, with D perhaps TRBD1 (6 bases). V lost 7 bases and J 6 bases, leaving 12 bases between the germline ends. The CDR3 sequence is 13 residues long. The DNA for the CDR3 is TGTGCCAGCACGCAATGGGGGCATGAAAAACTGTTTTTT. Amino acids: CASTQWGHEKLFF.

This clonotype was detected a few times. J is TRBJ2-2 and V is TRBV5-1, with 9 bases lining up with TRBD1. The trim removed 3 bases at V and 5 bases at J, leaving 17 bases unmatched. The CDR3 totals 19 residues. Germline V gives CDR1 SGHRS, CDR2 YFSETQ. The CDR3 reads CASSSPGQGILVRTGELFF. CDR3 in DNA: TGCGCCAGCAGCTCACCGGGACAGGGTATCCTAGTCAGGACCGGGGAGCTGTTTTTT.

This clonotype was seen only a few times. CDR3 amino acids: CASSYPRGGPFSDTQYF. The CDR3 region has the DNA TGTGCCAGCAGTTACCCAAGGGGGGGGCCTTTTTCAGATACGCAGTATTTT. The chain employs TRBV6-6 and TRBJ2-3; D is possibly TRBD2 (7 bases). This CDR3 has 17 amino acids. Between the trimmed V and J ends, which lost 2 bases and 4 bases, there was a span of 19 bases. Germline lookup yields CDR1 MNHNY and CDR2 SVGAGI (reference sequence).

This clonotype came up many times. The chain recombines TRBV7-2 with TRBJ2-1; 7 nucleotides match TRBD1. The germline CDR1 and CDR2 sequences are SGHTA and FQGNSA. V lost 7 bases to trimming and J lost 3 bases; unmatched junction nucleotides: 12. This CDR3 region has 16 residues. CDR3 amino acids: CASTGDGTEFYNEQFF. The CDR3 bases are TGTGCCAGCACCGGGGACGGGACAGAGTTCTACAATGAGCAGTTCTTC.

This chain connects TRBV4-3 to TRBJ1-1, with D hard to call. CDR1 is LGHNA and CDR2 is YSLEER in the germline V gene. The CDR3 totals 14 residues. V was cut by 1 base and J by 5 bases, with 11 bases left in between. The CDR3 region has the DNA TGCGCCAGCAGCCAAGGTTGGGGTCGGACTGAAGCTTTCTTT. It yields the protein CASSQGWGRTEAFF.

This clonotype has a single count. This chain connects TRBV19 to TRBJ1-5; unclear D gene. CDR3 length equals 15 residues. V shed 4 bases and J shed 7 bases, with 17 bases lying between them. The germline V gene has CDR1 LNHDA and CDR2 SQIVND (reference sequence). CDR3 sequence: CASSNLRGIEQPQHF. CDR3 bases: TGTGCCAGTAGTAACCTTCGGGGAATTGAGCAGCCCCAGCATTTT.

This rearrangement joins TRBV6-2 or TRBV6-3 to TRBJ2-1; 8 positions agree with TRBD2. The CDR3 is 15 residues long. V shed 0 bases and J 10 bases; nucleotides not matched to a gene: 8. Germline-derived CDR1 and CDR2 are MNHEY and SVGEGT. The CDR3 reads CASSYSVGAGVEQFF. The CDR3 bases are TGTGCCAGCAGTTACTCCGTCGGAGCGGGGGTGGAGCAGTTCTTC.

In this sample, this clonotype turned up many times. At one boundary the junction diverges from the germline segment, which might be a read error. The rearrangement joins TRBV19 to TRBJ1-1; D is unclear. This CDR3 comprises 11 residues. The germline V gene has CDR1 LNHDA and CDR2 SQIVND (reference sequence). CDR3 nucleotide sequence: TGCGCCAGCAGCCGCAGCACTGAAGCTTTCTTT. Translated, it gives CASSRSTEAFF.

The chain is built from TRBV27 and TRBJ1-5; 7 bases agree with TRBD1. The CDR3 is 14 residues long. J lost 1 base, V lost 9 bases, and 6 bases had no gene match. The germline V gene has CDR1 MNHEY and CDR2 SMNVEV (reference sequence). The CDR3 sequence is CASSQGMSNQPQHF. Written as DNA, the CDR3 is TGTGCCAGTTCACAGGGGATGAGCAATCAGCCCCAGCATTTT.

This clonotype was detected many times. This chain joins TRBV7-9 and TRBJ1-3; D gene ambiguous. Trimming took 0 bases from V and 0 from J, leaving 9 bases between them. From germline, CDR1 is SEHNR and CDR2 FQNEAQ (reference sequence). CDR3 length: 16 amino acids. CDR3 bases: TGTGCCAGCAGCTTAGCCGGACCGAGCTCTGGAAACACCATATATTTT. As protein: CASSLAGPSSGNTIYF.

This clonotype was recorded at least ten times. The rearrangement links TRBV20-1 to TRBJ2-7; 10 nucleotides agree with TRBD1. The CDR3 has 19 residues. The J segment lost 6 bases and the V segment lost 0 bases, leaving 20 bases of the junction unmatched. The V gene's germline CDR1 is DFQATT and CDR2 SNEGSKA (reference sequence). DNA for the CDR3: TGCAGTGCTAGAGATGGAAGGTCCACCGGGACAGGGGTTGAGGGCGAGCAGTACGTC. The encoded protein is CSARDGRSTGTGVEGEQYV.

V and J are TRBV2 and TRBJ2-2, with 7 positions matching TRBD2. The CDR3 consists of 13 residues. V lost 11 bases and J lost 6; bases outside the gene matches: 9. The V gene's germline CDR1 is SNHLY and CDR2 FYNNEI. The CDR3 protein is CAQGEGYAGELFF. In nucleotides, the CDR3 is TGTGCCCAAGGGGAGGGATACGCCGGGGAGCTGTTTTTT. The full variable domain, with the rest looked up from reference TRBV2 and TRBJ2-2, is EPEVTQTPSHQVTQMGQEVILRCVPISNHLYFYWYRQILGQKVEFLVSFYNNEISEKSEIFDDQFSVERPDGSNFTLKIRSTKLEDSAMYFCAQGEGYAGELFFGEGSRLTVL.

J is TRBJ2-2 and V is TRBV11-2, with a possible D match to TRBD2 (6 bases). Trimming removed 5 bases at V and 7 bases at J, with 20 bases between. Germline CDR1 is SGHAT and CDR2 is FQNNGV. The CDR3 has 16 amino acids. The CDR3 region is CASSLPGRGGLGELFF. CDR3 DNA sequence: TGTGCCAGCAGCCTGCCGGGGCGCGGAGGGCTCGGGGAGCTGTTTTTT.

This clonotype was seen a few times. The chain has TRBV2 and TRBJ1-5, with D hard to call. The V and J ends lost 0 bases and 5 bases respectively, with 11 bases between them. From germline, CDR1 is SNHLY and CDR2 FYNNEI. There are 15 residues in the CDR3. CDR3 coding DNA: TGTGCCAGCAGTGAAGCACGGCCAGCTTATCAGCCCCAGCATTTT. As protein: CASSEARPAYQPQHF.

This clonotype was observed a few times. The CDR3 bases are TGTGCCAGCGCCGCCTCGAACCCCACAGATACGCAGTATTTT. Its protein is CASAASNPTDTQYF. This chain links TRBV27 with TRBJ2-3; D call uncertain. Trimming stripped 8 bases from V and 2 bases from J, with 14 bases between. Germline values: CDR1 MNHEY, CDR2 SMNVEV (reference sequence). The CDR3 runs to 14 residues.